This T cell receptor (beta chain) was found in a study of T cells in Graves' hyperthyroidism and ophthalmopathy. V lost 5 bases, J lost 8 bases, and 10 bases stayed unmatched. This CDR3 comprises 15 residues. RNA transcripts served as the template for amplifying TCR beta CDR3 regions. RT-PCR in the first round (using the HTBI primer set) targeted the TCR CDR3. TCRdb re-analysed the multiplex PCR reads in MiXCR, keeping a single row per CDR3 protein. This table has hundreds of thousands of distinct CDR3 sequences, about 15% appearing once. This chain joins TRBV12-3 or TRBV12-4 and TRBJ2-4, with TRBD2 identical over 9 bases. The source material was blood. The TCR originated in a young woman with Graves' hyperthyroidism that later progressed to Graves' ophthalmopathy. The CDR3 DNA is TGTGCCAGCAGTCTGGTAGCGGGAGTTTCTGACATTCAGTACTTC. This sequence encodes CASSLVAGVSDIQYF.